This T cell receptor beta chain was documented in a study of spatial heterogeneity in lung cancer. The sample's time point: sample taken at primary tumor resection. Samples were obtained from about 72 donors, all untreated early-stage non-small cell lung cancer patients. The study sequenced unsorted whole RNA from tumor, nontumor lung or frozen PBMC. Many counts were recorded for this clonotype. From the 5' RACE reads, TCRdb called clonotypes with MiXCR, one entry per CDR3 protein. The sample lists some 23,000 distinct CDR3 sequences; 5.5% to 7.5% were seen once. This material consisted of PBMCs, taken at surgery. The source of this sequence is a male donor with early-stage non-small cell lung cancer.

The chain's CDR3 is CASSLSGYTEAFF. CDR3 DNA: TGTGCCAGCAGTTTATCGGGTTACACTGAAGCTTTCTTT. The J gene is TRBJ1-1, the V gene TRBV28, with D uncertain. The germline V gene encodes CDR1 MDHEN and CDR2 SYDVKM. This CDR3 region has 13 residues. V gave up 1 base and J gave up 3 bases, with 6 bases separating them.